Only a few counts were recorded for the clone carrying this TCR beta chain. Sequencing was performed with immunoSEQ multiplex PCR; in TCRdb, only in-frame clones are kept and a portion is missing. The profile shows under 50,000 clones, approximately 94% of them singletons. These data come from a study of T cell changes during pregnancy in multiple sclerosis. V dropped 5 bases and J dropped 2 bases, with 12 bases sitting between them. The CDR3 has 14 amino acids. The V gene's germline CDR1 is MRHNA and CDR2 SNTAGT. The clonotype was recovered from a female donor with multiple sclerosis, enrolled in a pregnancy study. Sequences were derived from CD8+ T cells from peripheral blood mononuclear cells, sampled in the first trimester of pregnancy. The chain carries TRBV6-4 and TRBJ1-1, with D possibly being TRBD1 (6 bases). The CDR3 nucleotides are TGTGCCAGCAGTCCCGGGACATCCAACACTGAAGCTTTCTTT. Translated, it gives CASSPGTSNTEAFF.